Below are 16 T cell receptor beta chains sequenced from a single sample in a study of blood T cell repertoires in COVID-19. Here immunoSEQ multiplex PCR was the method, and the copy in TCRdb shows in-frame clones only, minus some. The sample consists of tens of thousands of clones, around four fifths of them appearing once. What was sequenced was peripheral blood. The receptors were sampled from a man older than 75 with active or convalescent COVID-19.

V usage is TRBV30 and J usage is TRBJ1-2; possible D gene TRBD1, 6 bases. This CDR3 region has 15 residues. V lost 3 bases, J lost 8 bases, and 22 bases lay in between. CDR1 and CDR2 from the germline V gene are GTSNPN and SVGIG (reference sequence). CDR3 DNA sequence: TGTGCCTGGAGCCCTAGACAGAGGGGGTCGGGGGGCTACACCTTC. It encodes CAWSPRQRGSGGYTF.

The rearrangement links TRBV5-1 to TRBJ1-3, with D unresolved. Trimming pared 0 bases from V and 2 bases from J, leaving 9 bases between. The CDR3 contains 15 residues. Germline loops: CDR1 SGHRS, CDR2 YFSETQ. The CDR3 is CASSLAGRTGNTIYF. The CDR3 DNA reads as TGCGCCAGCAGCTTGGCCGGGAGGACTGGAAACACCATATATTTT.

The rearrangement links TRBV19 to TRBJ1-2; 9 positions agree with TRBD1. Germline loops: CDR1 LNHDA, CDR2 SQIVND (reference sequence). The CDR3 contains 16 residues. With 1 base clipped from V and 3 bases from J, the junction kept 6 bases outside the gene matches. The CDR3 loop is CASSIGEDRGHYGYTF. The CDR3 nucleotides are TGTGCCAGTAGTATAGGGGAGGACAGGGGACACTATGGCTACACCTTC.

V and J are TRBV5-1 and TRBJ1-1, with 7 nucleotides matching TRBD1. Germline V CDR1 and CDR2: SGHRS, YFSETQ. The CDR3 runs to 15 residues. V was pared by 2 bases and J by 1 base, with 5 bases of the junction left unmatched. DNA for the CDR3: TGCGCCAGCAGCTTTGGCAGGGGGGCGAACACTGAAGCTTTCTTT. This sequence encodes CASSFGRGANTEAFF.

CDR3 sequence: CASSEGDIINQPQHF. The DNA of the CDR3 is TGTGCCAGCAGTGAAGGGGACATTATCAATCAGCCCCAGCATTTT. The V gene is TRBV6-1, the J gene TRBJ1-5; D might be TRBD1 (6 bases). From germline, CDR1 is MNHNS and CDR2 SASEGT. This CDR3 is 15 amino acids long. Trimming left V 1 base short and J 3 bases short, with 10 bases between.

This chain joins TRBV5-1 and TRBJ2-1, with 9 positions matching TRBD2. CDR1 SGHRS and CDR2 YFSETQ come from the germline V gene. V gave up 2 bases and J gave up 2 bases; unmatched junction bases: 5. CDR3 length equals 16 residues. The CDR3 loop reads CASSLILAGAYNEQFF. CDR3 DNA sequence: TGCGCCAGCAGCTTAATACTAGCGGGCGCCTACAATGAGCAGTTCTTC. Filled out from reference TRBV5-1 and TRBJ2-1, the complete variable domain reads KAGVTQTPRYLIKTRGQQVTLSCSPISGHRSVSWYQQTPGQGLQFLFEYFSETQRNKGNFPGRFSGRQFSNSRSEMNVSTLELGDSALYLCASSLILAGAYNEQFFGPGTRLTVL.

This clone was seen only once. The chain uses TRBV5-5 and TRBJ2-7, with 7 bases identical to TRBD1. The CDR3 is 14 residues long. Unmatched junction bases numbered 5, after V lost 3 bases and J lost 2 bases. Germline loops: CDR1 SGHKS, CDR2 YYEKEE (reference sequence). DNA of the CDR3: TGTGCCAGCAGCTCGTCCGGGACAGCCTACGAGCAGTACTTC. Amino acids: CASSSSGTAYEQYF.

J is TRBJ2-2 and V is TRBV28; 13 bases map to TRBD2. Trimming took 3 bases from V and 2 from J; bases not matched to a gene: 6. This CDR3 is built from 18 residues. Germline V gene data show CDR1 as MDHEN and CDR2 as SYDVKM. The CDR3 DNA is TGTGCCAGCAGTTTCCAGGGACTAGCGGGAACTAACACCGGGGAGCTGTTTTTT. Protein sequence: CASSFQGLAGTNTGELFF.

In this sample, this clone turned up once. The chain is built from TRBV15 and TRBJ2-4, with D tentatively TRBD2 (6 bases). The length of the CDR3 is 18 residues. Germline CDR1 is LNHNV and CDR2 is YYDKDF (reference sequence). Between the trimmed V and J ends, which lost 1 base and 3 bases, there was a span of 19 bases. The CDR3 spells CATSRVRGGGLDKNIQYF. CDR3 nucleotides: TGTGCCACCAGCAGAGTCCGTGGGGGAGGCTTGGACAAAAACATTCAGTACTTC.

This rearrangement joins TRBV7-3 to TRBJ2-2, with TRBD2 identical over 9 bases. The CDR3 spans 18 residues. Germline CDR1 and CDR2: SGHTA and FQGTGA. V trimming: 1 base; J trimming: 6 bases; junction bases outside the gene matches: 12. CDR3 sequence reads: CASSLRGSGGLVAGELFF. The CDR3 DNA follows: TGTGCCAGCAGCTTAAGGGGTAGCGGGGGCCTCGTAGCCGGGGAGCTGTTTTTT.

The chain recombines TRBV28 with TRBJ1-2; TRBD1 matches at 7 bases. The germline gives CDR1 MDHEN, CDR2 SYDVKM. The V and J ends lost 6 bases and 3 bases, in that order; junction bases with no gene match: 7. The length of the CDR3 is 14 residues. As DNA, the CDR3 is TGTGCCAGCAGCAACCCCGGGACAGACTATGGCTACACCTTC. This translates into CASSNPGTDYGYTF.

The V gene is TRBV5-8, the J gene TRBJ1-6; D is undetermined. The germline gives CDR1 SGHTS, CDR2 YDEGEE. V lost 0 bases and J 0 bases, leaving 4 bases between the germline ends. CDR3 size: 15 residues. Here the CDR3 reads CASSLASSYNSPLHF. CDR3 bases: TGTGCCAGCAGCTTGGCGAGCTCCTATAATTCACCCCTCCACTTT. The full variable domain, its missing parts supplied by reference TRBV5-8 and TRBJ1-6, is EAGVTQSPTHLIKTRGQQATLRCSPISGHTSVYWYQQALGLGLQFLLWYDEGEERNRGNFPPRFSGRQFPNYSSELNVNALELEDSALYLCASSLASSYNSPLHFGNGTRLTVT.

The chain combines TRBV10-3 with TRBJ2-3; D perhaps matches TRBD2 (6 bases). Germline V CDR1 and CDR2: ENHRY, SYGVKD. The germline V and J ends were trimmed by 4 bases and 0 bases, with 11 bases remaining between them. The CDR3 consists of 15 residues. The CDR3 here is CAISGGRGSTDTQYF. The DNA of the CDR3 is TGTGCCATCAGTGGTGGGCGGGGTAGCACAGATACGCAGTATTTT.

This clone was detected once. The chain joins TRBV18 to TRBJ2-7, with 14 bases matching TRBD2. This CDR3 comprises 17 residues. Trimming cost V 3 bases and J 3 bases; bases outside gene matches: 7. In germline, CDR1 is KGHSH, CDR2 LQKENI. This chain's CDR3 is CASSPGKGLAGDYEQYF. CDR3 DNA: TGTGCCAGCTCACCGGGGAAGGGACTAGCGGGGGACTACGAGCAGTACTTC.

The J gene is TRBJ2-7, the V gene TRBV11-2; 7 nucleotides line up with TRBD1. The CDR3 is 15 residues long. Germline V gene sequence: CDR1 SGHAT, CDR2 FQNNGV. The V gene end was trimmed by 0 bases and the J gene end by 6 bases; junction bases not matched to a gene: 8. DNA for the CDR3: TGTGCCAGCAGCTTAGACACAGGGGTCTTGGGCGAGCAGTACTTC. Translated, it gives CASSLDTGVLGEQYF.

V is TRBV5-5 and J is TRBJ2-3; TRBD2 agrees at 13 bases. With 7 bases clipped from V and 5 bases from J, the junction kept 7 bases outside the gene matches. The CDR3 is 15 amino acids. Per germline, CDR1 SGHKS and CDR2 YYEKEE (reference sequence). The CDR3 loop is CASRRTSGSVDTQYF. CDR3 coding DNA: TGTGCCAGCCGCAGGACTAGCGGGAGCGTAGATACGCAGTATTTT.